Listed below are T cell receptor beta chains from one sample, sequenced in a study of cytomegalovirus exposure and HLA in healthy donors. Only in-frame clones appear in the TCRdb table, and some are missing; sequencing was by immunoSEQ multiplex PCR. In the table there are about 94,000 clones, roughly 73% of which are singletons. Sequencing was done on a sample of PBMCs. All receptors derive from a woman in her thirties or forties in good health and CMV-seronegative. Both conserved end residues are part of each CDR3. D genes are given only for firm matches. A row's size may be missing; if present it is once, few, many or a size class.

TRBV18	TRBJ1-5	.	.	TGTGCCAGCTCACGGGGGCAGGGGCCCCAGCATTTT	CASSRGQGPQHF
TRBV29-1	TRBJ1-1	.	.	TGCAGCGTGGGGGGACGGATGAACACTGAAGCTTTCTTT	CSVGGRMNTEAFF
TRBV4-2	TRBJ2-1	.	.	TGTGCCAGCAGCCAAGATTACGTAGCCGCGTACAATGAGCAGTTCTTC	CASSQDYVAAYNEQFF
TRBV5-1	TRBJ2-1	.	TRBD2	TGCGCCAGCAGCTCGCCCAGGGAGGGTAGCCAAAATGAGCAGTTCTTC	CASSSPREGSQNEQFF
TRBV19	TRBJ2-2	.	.	TGTGCCAGTAGTGCTCCAGGGTATGCGAACACCGGGGAGCTGTTTTTT	CASSAPGYANTGELFF
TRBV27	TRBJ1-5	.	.	TGTGCCAGCAGCACCGGGGTGGGTCAGCCCCAGCATTTT	CASSTGVGQPQHF
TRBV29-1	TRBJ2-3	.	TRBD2	TGCAGCGTTCAGGGACTAGCGGGGGGGACAGATACGCAGTATTTT	CSVQGLAGGTDTQYF
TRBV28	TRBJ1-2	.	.	TGTGCCAGCAGTTTTCAGGGCCCCGGGACATCCTCGTCACATGGCTACACCTTC	CASSFQGPGTSSSHGYTF
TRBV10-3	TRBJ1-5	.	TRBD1	TGTGCCATCAGTGACCCGAGCCCCCGGGACAGATACGATCAGCCCCAGCATTTT	CAISDPSPRDRYDQPQHF
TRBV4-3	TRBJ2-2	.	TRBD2	TGCGCCAGCAGCCAGGGACTAGGTCTCGCCGGGGAGCTGTTTTTT	CASSQGLGLAGELFF
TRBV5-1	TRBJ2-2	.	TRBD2	TGCGCCAGCAGCACTGGTGGGACTAGCGGGGGGAACACCGGGGAGCTGTTTTTT	CASSTGGTSGGNTGELFF
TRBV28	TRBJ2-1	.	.	TGTGCCAGCAGTCCCACCGCGGTAGCGTGGCAGTTCTTC	CASSPTAVAWQFF
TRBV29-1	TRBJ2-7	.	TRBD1	TGCAGCTTTTCCAGGGGGCTCTACGAGCAGTACTTC	CSFSRGLYEQYF
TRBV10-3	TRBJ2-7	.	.	TGTGCCATCAGGGGGGACACGGGATCCTACGAGCAGTACTTC	CAIRGDTGSYEQYF
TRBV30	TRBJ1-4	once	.	TGTGCCTGGAGTTCCCTAGCCAGTGAAAAACTGTTTTTT	CAWSSLASEKLFF
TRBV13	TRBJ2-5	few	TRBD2	TGTGCCAGCAGCTTAATGTCGGGGGGGGGAGAGACCCAGTACTTC	CASSLMSGGGETQYF
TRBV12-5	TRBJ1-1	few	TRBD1	TGTGCTAGTGGTCCGACAGGGGTGGTTAACACTGAAGCTTTCTTT	CASGPTGVVNTEAFF
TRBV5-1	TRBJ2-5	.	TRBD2	TGCGCCAGCGGACTAGCGGGGGGCGGGATTATAGGGGAGCAGTACTTC	CASGLAGGGIIGEQYF
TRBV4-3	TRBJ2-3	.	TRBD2	TGCGCCAGCAGCCAAGGGACTAGCGGGGATACGCAGTATTTT	CASSQGTSGDTQYF
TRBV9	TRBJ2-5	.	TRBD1	TGTGCCAGCAGCGTAGACCAGGGGGCCCATGAGACCCAGTACTTC	CASSVDQGAHETQYF
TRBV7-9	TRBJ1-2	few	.	TGTGCCAGCAGCTTAGACCGGAGTGGCTACACCTTC	CASSLDRSGYTF
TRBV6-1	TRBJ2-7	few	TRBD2	TGTGCCAGCGGCGGGGGGAGCTCCTACGAGCAGTACTTC	CASGGGSSYEQYF
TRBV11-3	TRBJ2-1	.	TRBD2	TGTGCCAGCAGTTGGGGAGGAGCGGGGGGTTTTGAGCAGTTCTTC	CASSWGGAGGFEQFF
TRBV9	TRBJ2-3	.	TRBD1	TGTGCCAGCAGCCCTTCGACAGGGGGTGGCACAGATACGCAGTATTTT	CASSPSTGGGTDTQYF
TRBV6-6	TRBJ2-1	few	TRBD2	TGTGCCAGCAGTTTTCAGCGGGGGAGTGAGCAGTTCTTC	CASSFQRGSEQFF
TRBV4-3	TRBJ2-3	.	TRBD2	TGCGCCAGCAGCCAAGGTTCAGGTAGCGGGGGGATCGCAGATACGCAGTATTTT	CASSQGSGSGGIADTQYF
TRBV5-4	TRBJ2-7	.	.	TGTGCCAGCAGTGGTGGGGGGGCCGCCTACGAGCAGTACTTC	CASSGGGAAYEQYF
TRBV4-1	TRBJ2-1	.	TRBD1	TGCGCCAGCAGCCAAGAAACAGGGGCCTACAATGAGCAGTTCTTC	CASSQETGAYNEQFF
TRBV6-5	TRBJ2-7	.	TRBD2	TGTGCCAGCAGGAACCGGGGGGGGTTATACGAGCAGTACTTC	CASRNRGGLYEQYF
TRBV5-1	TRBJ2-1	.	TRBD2	TGCGCCAGCAGCCCTGTAGCGGGTTCTTACAATGAGCAGTTCTTC	CASSPVAGSYNEQFF
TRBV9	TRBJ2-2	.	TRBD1	TGTGCCAGCAGCGACCGGACAGGAGGAACCGGGGAGCTGTTTTTT	CASSDRTGGTGELFF
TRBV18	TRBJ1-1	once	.	TGTGCCAGCTCACCCTCAGCAGACTTAGGAGCTTTCTTT	CASSPSADLGAFF
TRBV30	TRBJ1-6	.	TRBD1	TGTGCCTGGAGTCCCCCGGACAGGGATAATTCACCCCTCCACTTT	CAWSPPDRDNSPLHF